This entry describes one T cell receptor beta chain. Every sample yielded at least 7 million isolated PBMCs. This sample was included in a study of blood T cells in healthy people across ages. Germline CDR1 LNHDA, CDR2 SQIVND (reference sequence). The ends were cut back, 7 bases at V and 2 bases at J, with 11 bases in the middle. This CDR3 is built from 13 residues. The second PCR ran 7 to 11 cycles with a sample-barcoded 5' primer and J-beta primers. Every sample gave at least 3 million paired-end reads containing CDR3. One entry per CDR3 protein, called by TCRdb with MiXCR from the 5' RACE reads. Among around 700,000 distinct CDR3 sequences listed, about 25% were seen once. These data are also associated with another study on T cells of mothers and their children. From that study: The analysis detected no persistent microchimeric T cell clones.

The clonotype originates from a boy between 10 and 17 years old in good health. V usage is TRBV19 and J usage is TRBJ1-1, with D maybe TRBD1 (6 bases). The sample was blood. The DNA of the CDR3 is TGTGCCAGTAAGACAGGTTTAAACACTGAAGCTTTCTTT. It codes for CASKTGLNTEAFF.